This TCR beta chain appears in the sequencing data of a study of blood T cell repertoires in COVID-19. Looking at the study overall: From the United States, Italy and Spain came samples of acute and convalescent COVID-19.

Only in-frame clones appear in the TCRdb table, and some are missing; sequencing was by immunoSEQ multiplex PCR. Of some 300,000 clones in the sample, about 91% were seen once. V lost 4 bases and J lost 3, with 8 bases in between. CDR1 KGHDR and CDR2 SFDVKD come from the germline V gene. The CDR3 runs to 13 residues. Material for sequencing was peripheral blood. The gene calls are TRBV24-1 and TRBJ1-2, with no clear D. This clonotype originated in a woman younger than 45 who had recovered from COVID-19. CDR3 nucleotide sequence: TGTGCCACCAGTGAGCGGCGGGACTATGGCTACACCTTC. The encoded protein is CATSERRDYGYTF.